A selection of T cell receptor beta chains follows, all from one sample in a study of response to subunit inactivated influenza vaccine. A single record per CDR3 protein comes from TCRdb applying MiXCR to the RT-PCR reads. The table lists 700,000 to 900,000 distinct CDR3 sequences, around 20% of them singletons. Source: PBMCs from blood, taken approximately 5 days after vaccination. These receptors were obtained from a man aged 50 to 59 who received an inactivated influenza vaccine. The CDR3 runs from the conserved cysteine through the conserved F or W. A D gene is named only where the DNA matches it firmly. Clone size is given for some rows only: seen once, a few or many times, or a class if the clone is expanded.

j_call v_call cdr3_length d_call clone_size cdr3_nt cdr3_aa
TRBJ2-5 TRBV25-1 16 . few TGTGCCAGCAGTGAATACGGGGTAGGGGGGGAAGAGACCCAGTACTTC CASSEYGVGGEETQYF
TRBJ2-2 TRBV7-9 13 . once TGTGCCAGCAGGAACGGAGACACCGGGGAGCTGTTTTTT CASRNGDTGELFF
TRBJ1-5 TRBV20-1 14 . . TGCAGTGCTAGGGCCGGGACCACAAATCAGCCCCAGCATTTT CSARAGTTNQPQHF
TRBJ2-2 TRBV5-1 16 . . TGCGCCAGCAGCTTGTTAAGGGGTACGAACACCGGGGAGCTGTTTTTT CASSLLRGTNTGELFF
TRBJ2-7 TRBV12-3/TRBV12-4 13 . many TGTGCCAGCAGTTTCGGTGACTCCTACGAGCAGTACTTC CASSFGDSYEQYF
TRBJ1-1 TRBV12-3/TRBV12-4 16 . many TGTGCCAGCAGTGCCGCCAGGGGAAGGTTGTACACTGAAGCTTTCTTT CASSAARGRLYTEAFF
TRBJ2-5 TRBV5-1 14 TRBD1 few TGCGCCAGCAGCTGGACAGGGTTGAAAGAGACCCAGTACTTC CASSWTGLKETQYF
TRBJ2-1 TRBV24-1 18 TRBD2 few TGTGCCACCAGTGATGCACCCGGACTAGCGGGAGGGTCCAATGAGCAGTTCTTC CATSDAPGLAGGSNEQFF
TRBJ2-7 TRBV12-3/TRBV12-4 13 . many TGTGCCAGCAGTTTTGGTGGAACTGACGAGCAGTACTTC CASSFGGTDEQYF
TRBJ2-3 TRBV6-5 12 . . TGTGCCAGCAGTGACGGGTCGGGTACGCAGTATTTT CASSDGSGTQYF
TRBJ2-5 TRBV29-1 12 . few TGCAGCGGCGCCCACGGCCGGGAGACCCAGTACTTC CSGAHGRETQYF
TRBJ2-1 TRBV7-9 15 . few TGTGCCAGCAGCTCTAAGGCCCTCGAGGGCGATGAGCAGTTCTTC CASSSKALEGDEQFF
TRBJ2-7 TRBV9 14 TRBD1 many TGTGCCAGCAGCGTCGGACAGGGAGAGAACGAGCAGTACTTC CASSVGQGENEQYF
TRBJ2-5 TRBV29-1 15 . . TGCAGCGTTCCTGAGGGGGGCGGGAGTAGGAAGACCCAGTACTTC CSVPEGGGSRKTQYF
TRBJ2-1 TRBV6-5 17 . few TGTGCCAGCAGTTACAACCCCCCCGACTTCTCCTACAATGAGCAGTTCTTC CASSYNPPDFSYNEQFF
TRBJ2-1 TRBV24-1 17 . few TGTGCCACCAGTCCAGAGGGACAACCAGACTCCTACAATGAGCAGTTCTTC CATSPEGQPDSYNEQFF
TRBJ2-7 TRBV7-8 13 TRBD1 . TGTGCCAGCAGCGAACGACAGGGAAACGAGCAGTACTTC CASSERQGNEQYF
TRBJ2-7 TRBV10-3 13 TRBD2 . TGTGCCATCAGTGAGGGAGCGGGGGGAGAGCAGTACTTC CAISEGAGGEQYF
TRBJ2-3 TRBV12-3/TRBV12-4 18 . . TGTGCCAGCAGTTTCCTCCGCCCTGGGACGGCAAGCACAGATACGCAGTATTTT CASSFLRPGTASTDTQYF
TRBJ2-5 TRBV6-2/TRBV6-3 12 . . TGTGCCAGCAGACGCCGCGTTGAGACCCAGTACTTC CASRRRVETQYF
TRBJ2-2 TRBV10-3 16 . . TGTGCCATCAGTGGAGACAGGAGAACGAACACCGGGGAGCTGTTTTTT CAISGDRRTNTGELFF
TRBJ2-1 TRBV7-2 17 . many TGTGCCAGCAGCTTTGAGACCATAAGGAGCTCCTACAATGAGCAGTTCTTC CASSFETIRSSYNEQFF
TRBJ1-1 TRBV30 11 . . TGTGCCTGGAGTGCGAGGTGGGAGGCTTTCTTT CAWSARWEAFF
TRBJ2-1 TRBV9 15 TRBD2 few TGTGCCAGCAGCGTAGGAAGCGGGAGGACCAATGAGCAGTTCTTC CASSVGSGRTNEQFF
TRBJ2-1 TRBV20-1 16 TRBD2 . TGCAGTGCTAGAGATCTCAGGGCTAGCGGGATGAATGAGCAGTTCTTC CSARDLRASGMNEQFF
TRBJ2-7 TRBV20-1 14 . . TGCAGTGCTCAAACAGGGTTAGGGGCCTACGAGCAGTACTTC CSAQTGLGAYEQYF
TRBJ2-2 TRBV20-1 14 TRBD2 many TGCAGTGCTTTTACCGGGACTAGCGCCGGGGAGCTGTTTTTT CSAFTGTSAGELFF
TRBJ2-2 TRBV4-2 15 . . TGTGCCAGCAGCCAAGATTTTGAAGCTACCGGGGAGCTGTTTTTT CASSQDFEATGELFF
TRBJ1-1 TRBV6-2/TRBV6-3 16 . . TGTGCCAGCAGTTACTCTACTAGGACGTTGAACACTGAAGCTTTCTTT CASSYSTRTLNTEAFF
TRBJ2-1 TRBV10-2 18 . few TGCGCCAGCAGTGGATCGGGCGGGGAGCGGAGCTCCTACAATGAGCAGTTCTTC CASSGSGGERSSYNEQFF
TRBJ2-1 TRBV3-1 15 TRBD2 few TGTGCCAGCAGATCCGGGACTAGCGGGATGGAGGGGCAGTTCTTC CASRSGTSGMEGQFF
TRBJ2-7 TRBV12-3/TRBV12-4 12 . few TGTGCCAGCAGTTGGACTCTCTACGAGCAGTACTTC CASSWTLYEQYF
TRBJ2-5 TRBV25-1 10 . many TGTGCCAGCATTGGAGAGACCCAGTACTTC CASIGETQYF
TRBJ2-5 TRBV7-2 15 . few TGTGCCAGCAGCTCTTACCGGGACAATGAAGAGACCCAGTACTTC CASSSYRDNEETQYF
TRBJ1-2 TRBV14 15 . . TGTGCCAGCAGCCGATATATGGAGGTTGTTCATGGCTACACCTTC CASSRYMEVVHGYTF
TRBJ2-3 TRBV6-5 16 . few TGTGCCAGCAGTTACGGTGGAGCTCAGGGGTACGATACGCAGTATTTT CASSYGGAQGYDTQYF
TRBJ1-2 TRBV5-1 15 . . TGCGCCAGCAGCCCAAACGGGGAGGGAATCTATGGCTACACCTTC CASSPNGEGIYGYTF
TRBJ1-2 TRBV4-2 12 . . TGTGCCAGCATGGGACAAAACTATGGCTACACCTTC CASMGQNYGYTF
TRBJ1-2 TRBV6-5 14 . . TGTGCCAGCAGTTACCAGGGGATGAACTATGGCTACACCTTC CASSYQGMNYGYTF
TRBJ2-1 TRBV15 16 TRBD2 . TGTGCCACCAGCAGGACTAGCGGGGGGGCCCACAATGAGCAGTTCTTC CATSRTSGGAHNEQFF
TRBJ1-5 TRBV6-1 15 TRBD1 many TGTGCCAGCACCGAAGGGCAGGGGGTTAATCAGCCCCAGCATTTT CASTEGQGVNQPQHF